A single TCR beta chain is shown here with its context. What it binds is not known. This entry belongs to a study of regulatory T cells in long-lasting Graves disease. The CDR3 is made up of 14 amino acids. Germline lookup yields CDR1 MGHRA and CDR2 YSYEKL. Trimming left V 3 bases short and J 4 bases short, with 12 bases between. Study-wide points: Persistent disease preferred TRBV28, TRBJ1-2 and TRBJ2-5; new disease, TRBV20-1 and TRBJ2-1. For persistent Graves' patients, TCR diversity was lower than for newly diagnosed ones.

Assembly of TCR beta libraries relied on iRepertoire HTBI primers together with Arm-PCR of CDR3 regions. TCRdb re-called the multiplex PCR reads with MiXCR, one entry per CDR3 protein. Of 520,000 or so distinct CDR3 sequences listed, 12% were seen once; the top ten hold more than 8%. Time point: newly diagnosed GD, antithyroid drugs for less than 3 months. PBMC RNA was the source of the TCR library. The same sample was also studied in work on T cells in Graves' hyperthyroidism and ophthalmopathy. That source reports: HTBI primers were employed in a first-round RT-PCR of the TCR CDR3. By a 13 V-J model, ophthalmopathy was set apart from stable hyperthyroidism.

The chain couples TRBV4-1 to TRBJ1-2; D possibly corresponds to TRBD1 (5 bases). This clonotype was obtained from a woman aged 30 to 39 with Graves disease. This specimen was peripheral blood mononuclear cells (PBMCs), taken at new diagnosis, from a patient treated with antithyroid drugs. The CDR3 DNA follows: TGCGCCAGCAGCCACGAGGGGAAATTCTATGGCTACACCTTC. It yields the protein CASSHEGKFYGYTF.